This TCR beta chain comes out of a study of T cell changes during pregnancy in multiple sclerosis. The length of the CDR3 is 15 residues. From germline, CDR1 is SEHNR and CDR2 FQNEAQ (reference sequence). V lost 3 bases, J lost 2 bases, and 2 bases stayed unmatched. Sequencing used immunoSEQ multiplex PCR; TCRdb keeps in-frame clones, though not all of them. There are about 8,500 clones in the sample; 70% to 90% occur only once, and roughly a tenth lies in the top ten. The sequence was collected from a female donor in good health, enrolled as a control in a pregnancy study. This specimen consisted of CD8+ T cells from peripheral blood mononuclear cells, obtained in the first trimester of pregnancy. This chain connects TRBV7-9 to TRBJ2-3, with 10 bases lining up with TRBD2. The CDR3 here is CASSLTSGYTDTQYF. The CDR3, as DNA: TGTGCCAGCAGCTTGACTAGCGGGTACACAGATACGCAGTATTTT.